Below, 25 T cell receptor beta chains from the same sample are listed, as sequenced in a study of blood T cell repertoires in COVID-19. The assay was immunoSEQ multiplex PCR, and TCRdb's table has in-frame clones only and misses some. The data contain about 280,000 clones, around 87% of them singletons. Sequencing input: peripheral blood. All receptors derive from a woman aged 25 to 39 who had recovered from COVID-19.

The chain links TRBV12-5 to TRBJ1-2; D might be TRBD1 (5 bases). Germline CDR1 LGHNT, CDR2 FRNRAP. The CDR3 consists of 13 residues. V was cut by 3 bases and J by 7 bases, with 12 bases left in between. The CDR3 nucleotides read TGTGCTAGTGGTTTAGAGACAGTGAGTGGCTACACCTTC. Translation gives CASGLETVSGYTF.

V usage is TRBV6-6 and J usage is TRBJ2-5, with D possibly matching TRBD1 (5 bases). V was trimmed by 5 bases and J by 5 bases, leaving 21 bases between them. The CDR3 loop spans 16 amino acids. CDR1 is MNHNY and CDR2 is SVGAGI in the germline V gene (reference sequence). The DNA of the CDR3 is TGTGCCAGCAGTGTTCAGGGCCCCGTCGTTTCTGAGACCCAGTACTTC. Protein product: CASSVQGPVVSETQYF.

This clone came up once. This chain joins TRBV7-9 and TRBJ2-7, with a weak D call TRBD1 (5 bases). Trimming removed 4 bases at V and 4 bases at J, with 14 bases between. Germline assignment: CDR1 SEHNR and CDR2 FQNEAQ (reference sequence). This CDR3 spans 14 amino acids. The CDR3 nucleotides read TGTGCCAGCAGCTCCGCAGGGTATTGGTACGAGCAGTACTTC. Translation: CASSSAGYWYEQYF.

This chain uses TRBV5-1 with TRBJ2-3; 9 bases fit TRBD2. The germline V gene encodes CDR1 SGHRS and CDR2 YFSETQ. The V gene end was trimmed by 3 bases and the J gene end by 0 bases; junction bases not matched to a gene: 2. The CDR3 is made up of 15 amino acids. Here the CDR3 reads CASSSSGASTDTQYF. As DNA, the CDR3 is TGCGCCAGCAGCTCTAGCGGGGCGAGCACAGATACGCAGTATTTT.

Only one count was recorded for this clone. This chain joins TRBV18 and TRBJ1-1; the match to TRBD1 covers 8 bases. Germline-derived CDR1 and CDR2 are KGHSH and LQKENI. The CDR3 length is 16 residues. The ends lost 1 base at V and 5 bases at J; junction bases unmatched: 9. Here the CDR3 DNA reads TGTGCCAGCTCACCACTTTCGCAGGGGGCAGCGACTGAAGCTTTCTTT. Encoded protein: CASSPLSQGAATEAFF.

This chain joins TRBV9 and TRBJ2-1; D may be TRBD2 (6 bases). CDR1 is SGDLS and CDR2 is YYNGEE in the germline V gene. Trimming left V 0 bases short and J 3 bases short, with 10 bases between. This CDR3 is built from 15 residues. The CDR3 spells CASSVGGSGYNEQFF. In DNA, the CDR3 is TGTGCCAGCAGCGTAGGAGGTAGCGGCTACAATGAGCAGTTCTTC.

The chain joins TRBV5-4 to TRBJ2-7, with 9 bases lining up with TRBD2. Germline trimming cut 4 bases from V and 5 bases from J; bases unmatched to any gene: 1. The CDR3 length is 12 residues. CDR1 and CDR2 from the germline V gene are SGHNT and YYREEE (reference sequence). The CDR3 protein is CASSGTSHEQYF. The CDR3 nucleotides read TGTGCCAGCAGCGGGACTAGCCACGAGCAGTACTTC.

This sequence joins TRBV2 and TRBJ2-4, with D possibly being TRBD2 (5 bases). With 0 bases removed from V and 8 bases from J, the gap between germline ends came to 11 bases. The germline CDR1 and CDR2 sequences are SNHLY and FYNNEI. The length of the CDR3 is 14 residues. The CDR3 loop reads CASSEALGRDIQYF. The CDR3 region has the DNA TGTGCCAGCAGTGAAGCCCTGGGGAGAGACATTCAGTACTTC.

The chain is built from TRBV18 and TRBJ1-4; 10 bases map to TRBD1. Looked up from germline, CDR1 is KGHSH and CDR2 is LQKENI. This CDR3 contains 16 residues. The V gene end was trimmed by 4 bases and the J gene end by 0 bases; junction bases not matched to a gene: 2. CDR3 coding DNA: TGTGCCAGCTCACGGGACAGGGGCTCAACTAATGAAAAACTGTTTTTT. Encoded protein: CASSRDRGSTNEKLFF.

The rearrangement uses TRBV5-1 and TRBJ2-3; 8 bases are shared with TRBD1. Germline V gene sequence: CDR1 SGHRS, CDR2 YFSETQ. V trimming: 4 bases; J trimming: 2 bases; junction bases outside the gene matches: 6. The CDR3 is 15 residues long. CDR3 DNA: TGCGCCAGCAGCCCGGGGACAGGAACCACAGATACGCAGTATTTT. It translates to CASSPGTGTTDTQYF.

The V and J genes are TRBV5-4 and TRBJ2-5; TRBD2 agrees at 7 bases. Germline loops: CDR1 SGHNT, CDR2 YYREEE (reference sequence). Losses at the gene ends were 3 bases for V and 5 bases for J; bases not matched to a gene: 10. The CDR3 contains 15 residues. The chain's CDR3 is CASSSAGDHRETQYF. CDR3 nucleotides: TGTGCCAGCAGCTCTGCGGGGGACCACAGGGAGACCCAGTACTTC.

This clone was seen just once. The chain is built from TRBV19 and TRBJ2-7, with D perhaps matching TRBD2 (6 bases). Per the germline V gene, CDR1 is LNHDA and CDR2 is SQIVND (reference sequence). V lost 3 bases and J lost 0, with 9 bases in between. This CDR3 is 14 amino acids long. The CDR3 is CASSMGGISYEQYF. The DNA for the CDR3 is TGTGCCAGTAGTATGGGCGGGATCTCCTACGAGCAGTACTTC.

The genes are TRBV28 and TRBJ1-5, with 11 nucleotides matching TRBD1. The V gene end was trimmed by 7 bases and the J gene end by 6 bases; junction bases not matched to a gene: 5. The CDR3 runs to 14 residues. Per germline, CDR1 MDHEN and CDR2 SYDVKM. In DNA form, the CDR3 reads TGTGCCAGCACCTCGGGACAGGGGGTTCAGCCCCAGCATTTT. Its protein is CASTSGQGVQPQHF.

The chain combines TRBV15 with TRBJ1-3; D possibly corresponds to TRBD1 (6 bases). Trimming removed 1 base at V and 0 bases at J, with 13 bases between. CDR3 size: 17 residues. The germline V gene has CDR1 LNHNV and CDR2 YYDKDF (reference sequence). DNA of the CDR3: TGTGCCACCAGCAGAGTCCCAGGGGTAACCTCTGGAAACACCATATATTTT. Its translation is CATSRVPGVTSGNTIYF.

The chain uses TRBV6-5 and TRBJ1-2, with D possibly matching TRBD1 (6 bases). The germline V gene has CDR1 MNHEY and CDR2 SVGAGI. Trimming took 3 bases from V and 8 from J, leaving 10 bases between them. The CDR3 is 12 residues long. CDR3 coding DNA: TGTGCCAGCAGTTATCAGGGACAAGGCTACACCTTC. Amino acids: CASSYQGQGYTF.

The V and J genes are TRBV19 and TRBJ2-1; perhaps TRBD2 as D (5 bases). The V gene lost 9 bases and the J gene lost 8 bases, with 17 bases spanning the gap. The germline V gene has CDR1 LNHDA and CDR2 SQIVND (reference sequence). The CDR3 length is 13 residues. In DNA form, the CDR3 reads TGTGCCAGCCCCCTACGGGTGGAGGATGAGCAGTTCTTC. Its translation: CASPLRVEDEQFF.

The rearrangement uses TRBV4-2 and TRBJ1-1; possibly TRBD1 for D (6 bases). CDR1 is LGHNA and CDR2 is YNFKEQ in the germline V gene. The CDR3 has 17 residues. With 3 bases removed from V and 5 bases from J, the gap between germline ends came to 22 bases. Here the CDR3 reads CASSQMRGSGLETEAFF. DNA of the CDR3: TGTGCCAGCAGCCAGATGAGGGGGTCGGGTTTGGAGACTGAAGCTTTCTTT.

The V and J genes are TRBV3-1 (or the pseudogene TRBV3-2) and TRBJ2-1; 12 bases match TRBD2. This CDR3 is 18 amino acids long. Germline loops: CDR1 LGHDT, CDR2 YNNKEL (reference sequence). J lost 0 bases, V lost 4 bases, and 7 bases had no gene match. CDR3 protein: CASSPKTSGGSSYNEQFF. DNA for the CDR3: TGTGCCAGCAGCCCCAAAACTAGCGGGGGGAGCTCCTACAATGAGCAGTTCTTC.

This clone was detected once. The CDR3 loop reads CASSSPLGGPSTYGYTF. CDR3 nucleotide sequence: TGTGCCAGCAGTTCACCTTTAGGGGGACCGAGCACCTATGGCTACACCTTC. This chain connects TRBV28 to TRBJ1-2; a weak D match, TRBD1 (6 bases). V was cut by 4 bases and J by 4 bases, with 22 bases left in between. Germline V gene data show CDR1 as MDHEN and CDR2 as SYDVKM. The CDR3 spans 17 residues.

This chain connects TRBV27 to TRBJ2-1; a weak D match, TRBD1 (5 bases). Germline lookup yields CDR1 MNHEY and CDR2 SMNVEV (reference sequence). This CDR3 spans 14 amino acids. The ends were cut back, 2 bases at V and 0 bases at J, with 5 bases in the middle. CDR3 nucleotide sequence: TGTGCCAGCAGTTTAACAGGCTCCTACAATGAGCAGTTCTTC. It translates to CASSLTGSYNEQFF.

This clone turned up a few times. This rearrangement joins TRBV7-9 to TRBJ1-2; D call uncertain. Germline V CDR1 and CDR2: SEHNR, FQNEAQ (reference sequence). Trimming pared 4 bases from V and 8 bases from J, leaving 11 bases between. This CDR3 has 12 amino acids. CDR3 sequence (DNA): TGTGCCAGCAGCTCCCGAGCGGAAGGCTACACCTTC. It yields the protein CASSSRAEGYTF.

This chain joins TRBV5-6 and TRBJ2-7; D might be TRBD1 (5 bases). Trimming took off 4 bases at V and 2 bases at J, with 13 bases between the two ends. The CDR3 totals 14 residues. Looked up from germline, CDR1 is SGHDT and CDR2 is YYEEEE. The CDR3 loop is CASSTDSSPYEQYF. The CDR3 DNA follows: TGTGCCAGCAGCACAGACAGTTCCCCCTACGAGCAGTACTTC.

This rearrangement joins TRBV6-1 to TRBJ1-2; no firm D call. Trimming left V 2 bases short and J 0 bases short, with 16 bases between. CDR3 size: 17 residues. Germline assignment: CDR1 MNHNS and CDR2 SASEGT. The CDR3 nucleotides are TGTGCCAGCAGTGAATTAGTTTCAGGCTTCACTAACTATGGCTACACCTTC. Its translation is CASSELVSGFTNYGYTF.

This chain joins TRBV4-3 and TRBJ2-7; 8 positions match TRBD1. Germline CDR1 reads LGHNA; CDR2 reads YSLEER. The trim removed 3 bases at V and 1 base at J, leaving 5 bases unmatched. CDR3 size: 15 residues. The CDR3 DNA reads TGCGCCAGCAGCCAGCTGACAGGGGCTTCCTACGAGCAGTACTTC. Translation gives CASSQLTGASYEQYF.

This chain joins TRBV4-3 and TRBJ2-3; 9 bases are a match to TRBD2. Per germline, CDR1 LGHNA and CDR2 YSLEER. The junction had 13 bases not matched to a gene; V was cut back by 3 bases and J by 9 bases. The CDR3 totals 16 residues. CDR3 coding DNA: TGCGCCAGCAGCCAGACCCTCGCGGGAGGGGCTGAGACGCAGTATTTT. Protein product: CASSQTLAGGAETQYF.